Following are 20 T cell receptor beta chains from one sample sequenced in a study of blood T cell repertoires in COVID-19. Some clones are missing from TCRdb's copy, which holds only in-frame ones; the method was immunoSEQ multiplex PCR. The table lists about 370,000 clones, 75% to 90% of them singletons, with 1% in the top ten. Specimen: PBMCs or T cells enriched from blood (not recorded which). The source of these receptors is a man between 18 and 35 years old who had recovered from COVID-19.

This chain connects TRBV7-2 to TRBJ2-2, with D possibly TRBD2 on 5 matching bases. V gave up 2 bases and J gave up 6 bases, with 10 bases separating them. Per the germline V gene, CDR1 is SGHTA and CDR2 is FQGNSA. The CDR3 sequence is 14 residues long. CDR3 bases: TGTGCCAGCAGCTTAACGCGGGCCTCCGGGGAGCTGTTTTTT. Translated: CASSLTRASGELFF.

This clone was recorded a few times. The gene calls are TRBV7-3 and TRBJ2-1, with D perhaps matching TRBD2 (5 bases). CDR3 size: 13 residues. The V end was cut by 2 bases, the J end by 10 bases, with 12 bases between. The germline V gene encodes CDR1 SGHTA and CDR2 FQGTGA. CDR3 sequence (DNA): TGTGCCAGCAGCTTAGACCCTAGCTCAGAGCAGTTCTTC. Its translation is CASSLDPSSEQFF. Using reference TRBV7-3 and TRBJ2-1 for the parts outside the CDR3, the full variable domain is GAGVSQTPSNKVTEKGKYVELRCDPISGHTALYWYRQSLGQGPEFLIYFQGTGAADDSGLPNDRFFAVRPEGSVSTLKIQRTERGDSAVYLCASSLDPSSEQFFGPGTRLTVL.

This clone came up once. V usage is TRBV5-1 and J usage is TRBJ2-2, with D tentatively TRBD2 (5 bases). Deletions cut 1 base from V and 7 bases from J, with 8 bases between. The V gene's germline CDR1 is SGHRS and CDR2 YFSETQ. The CDR3 contains 13 residues. Here the CDR3 DNA reads TGCGCCAGCAGCTTGCAAGGGAGCGGGGAGCTGTTTTTT. Its translation is CASSLQGSGELFF.

The chain couples TRBV9 to TRBJ1-2; 7 bases are a match to TRBD1. The junction had 5 bases not matched to a gene; V was cut back by 0 bases and J by 0 bases. Germline CDR1 SGDLS, CDR2 YYNGEE. This CDR3 region has 16 residues. This CDR3 reads CASSVDRQGANYGYTF. The CDR3 coding sequence is TGTGCCAGCAGCGTAGATCGGCAGGGGGCTAACTATGGCTACACCTTC.

This clone has just a few counts. The rearrangement links TRBV3-1 (or the pseudogene TRBV3-2) to TRBJ2-5; 9 nucleotides match TRBD2. The V segment lost 3 bases and the J segment 2 bases; nucleotides outside the gene matches: 4. Germline lookup yields CDR1 LGHDT and CDR2 YNNKEL (reference sequence). This CDR3 has 15 amino acids. The DNA for the CDR3 is TGTGCCAGCAGCCATAGCGGGAGTAGGCAAGAGACCCAGTACTTC. This sequence encodes CASSHSGSRQETQYF.

The V and J genes are TRBV6-5 and TRBJ1-1, with D uncertain. Germline V gene data show CDR1 as MNHEY and CDR2 as SVGAGI. This CDR3 region has 15 residues. V was clipped by 0 bases and J by 1 base, with 9 bases between them. The chain's CDR3 is CASSYSLQQNTEAFF. DNA for the CDR3: TGTGCCAGCAGTTACTCGTTACAGCAGAACACTGAAGCTTTCTTT.

The chain uses TRBV28 and TRBJ1-5, with D tentatively TRBD1 (6 bases). Per the germline V gene, CDR1 is MDHEN and CDR2 is SYDVKM. V lost 4 bases and J lost 3, with 7 bases in between. The CDR3 runs 13 residues. CDR3 region: CASSSGANQPQHF. The CDR3 nucleotides are TGTGCCAGCAGTTCAGGGGCCAATCAGCCCCAGCATTTT.

The genes are TRBV27 and TRBJ2-1; 9 bases are shared with TRBD1. Trimming at V came to 10 bases and at J to 2 bases, leaving 6 bases not matched to a gene. The germline V gene encodes CDR1 MNHEY and CDR2 SMNVEV (reference sequence). The length of the CDR3 is 14 residues. The CDR3 reads CAIRRTGAYNEQFF. Written as DNA, the CDR3 is TGTGCCATTCGCAGGACAGGGGCCTACAATGAGCAGTTCTTC.

This clone has a single count. The chain is built from TRBV5-1 and TRBJ1-6; TRBD1 matches 7 bases. The CDR3 length is 17 residues. Germline values: CDR1 SGHRS, CDR2 YFSETQ. V shed 4 bases, J shed 3 bases, and the junction held 10 bases outside the gene matches. Here the CDR3 DNA reads TGCGCCAGCAGCAGTTCCGGGACAGAGGTCTATAATTCACCCCTCCACTTT. It codes for CASSSSGTEVYNSPLHF.

The V and J genes are TRBV12-3 or TRBV12-4 and TRBJ2-4; 8 nucleotides line up with TRBD2. The CDR3 totals 13 residues. V gave up 6 bases and J gave up 15 bases; unmatched junction bases: 13. CDR3 loop: CASSQDLPRGGYF. The DNA of the CDR3 is TGTGCCAGCAGCCAGGACTTACCCCGGGGGGGGTACTTC.

The V and J genes are TRBV3-1 (or the pseudogene TRBV3-2) and TRBJ2-4; D gene unclear. The germline V and J ends were trimmed by 4 bases and 5 bases, with 15 bases remaining between them. The length of the CDR3 is 15 residues. Germline CDR1 LGHDT, CDR2 YNNKEL (reference sequence). The CDR3 bases are TGTGCCAGCAGCCGCCTTTCCCAGGCCGAAAACATTCAGTACTTC. It translates to CASSRLSQAENIQYF.

This clone was observed once. This chain uses TRBV6-4 with TRBJ1-6, with 7 bases fitting TRBD1. This CDR3 is built from 15 residues. Trimming took 6 bases from V and 4 from J; bases not matched to a gene: 6. In germline, CDR1 is MRHNA, CDR2 SNTAGT. CDR3: CASRAQGRYNSPLHF. The CDR3 DNA reads TGTGCCAGCAGGGCACAGGGGAGATATAATTCACCCCTCCACTTT.

The V and J genes are TRBV6-5 and TRBJ1-1; D may be TRBD1 (5 bases). Germline CDR1 MNHEY, CDR2 SVGAGI. The CDR3 totals 13 residues. V was cut by 7 bases and J by 3 bases, with 12 bases left in between. The CDR3 sequence: CASNGRGDTEAFF. CDR3 sequence (DNA): TGTGCCAGCAACGGACGGGGGGACACTGAAGCTTTCTTT.

The rearrangement joins TRBV11-2 to TRBJ2-1, with TRBD1 as a possible D gene (5 bases). Deletions cut 4 bases from V and 7 bases from J, with 20 bases between. The CDR3 has 16 residues. Germline CDR1 is SGHAT and CDR2 is FQNNGV. CDR3 region: CASSSLLTVLRNEQFF. The DNA for the CDR3 is TGTGCCAGCAGCTCCCTCCTGACAGTCCTTAGAAATGAGCAGTTCTTC.

The rearrangement joins TRBV5-4 to TRBJ2-3; the match to TRBD2 covers 9 bases. The trim removed 4 bases at V and 0 bases at J, leaving 9 bases unmatched. CDR3 length: 17 residues. Germline CDR1 and CDR2: SGHNT and YYREEE (reference sequence). CDR3 residues: CASSETLAGSSTDTQYF. DNA for the CDR3: TGTGCCAGCAGCGAAACTCTAGCGGGATCTAGCACAGATACGCAGTATTTT.

The chain combines TRBV6-5 with TRBJ2-7, with 8 bases fitting TRBD1. Germline assignment: CDR1 MNHEY and CDR2 SVGAGI. Trimming cost V 6 bases and J 7 bases; bases outside gene matches: 8. There are 13 residues in the CDR3. This chain's CDR3 is CASRDRDLVEQYF. The CDR3 bases are TGTGCCAGCAGGGACAGGGACCTAGTGGAGCAGTACTTC.

This chain links TRBV5-1 with TRBJ1-1; TRBD1 aligns across 8 bases. This CDR3 comprises 16 residues. V shed 3 bases, J shed 3 bases, and the junction held 10 bases outside the gene matches. CDR1 is SGHRS, CDR2 YFSETQ, per germline. CDR3 in DNA: TGCGCCAGCAGCTACCAACAGGGGGACCTCCACACTGAAGCTTTCTTT. Translating gives CASSYQQGDLHTEAFF.

The CDR3 region is CARSKGGLDWFF. DNA of the CDR3: TGTGCCCGATCAAAAGGAGGGTTGGACTGGTTCTTC. The chain links TRBV21-1 to TRBJ2-1; the DNA was not compared with TRBD2, the D call given in the table. TRBV21-1 is reported as a pseudogene. This CDR3 is built from 12 residues.

The chain uses TRBV10-1 and TRBJ2-3, with a tentative D call TRBD2 (6 bases). Per germline, CDR1 WNHNN and CDR2 SYGVQD (reference sequence). The CDR3 loop spans 16 amino acids. Between the trimmed V and J ends, which lost 5 bases and 2 bases, there was a span of 17 bases. The CDR3 bases are TGCGCCAGCAGTCCCTCCTTCCGGGGGAACACAGATACGCAGTATTTT. Encoded protein: CASSPSFRGNTDTQYF.

J is TRBJ1-2 and V is TRBV19; 11 bases map to TRBD1. Germline V gives CDR1 LNHDA, CDR2 SQIVND (reference sequence). V dropped 7 bases and J dropped 2; count of bases not matched to a gene: 6. The CDR3 sequence is 15 residues long. CDR3 sequence (DNA): TGTGCCAGTACGGGGACAGGGGGATTAAACTATGGCTACACCTTC. Amino acid sequence: CASTGTGGLNYGYTF.